This record concerns one TCR beta chain sequence. This beta chain is off target for a library built for alpha chains, so its abundance means little. The sample originates from a study of spatial heterogeneity in lung cancer. TCRdb passed the 5' RACE reads through MiXCR, listing each CDR3 protein once. This repertoire shows about 5,500 distinct CDR3 sequences, about an eighth found once; its top ten account for approximately 16%. The time point is: sample taken at primary tumor resection. In germline, CDR1 is SNHLY, CDR2 FYNNEI. V dropped 4 bases and J dropped 0 bases, with 19 bases sitting between them. The CDR3 extends over 19 amino acids.

This receptor was taken from a human donor with early-stage non-small cell lung cancer. The chain has TRBV2 and TRBJ2-6; possibly TRBD1 for D (5 bases). The starting material was lung tissue, obtained at surgery. CDR3 region: CASSGDTGPHGSGANVLTF. Written as DNA, the CDR3 is TGTGCCAGCAGTGGAGATACAGGACCCCACGGCTCTGGGGCCAACGTCCTGACTTTC.